This T cell receptor (beta chain) was observed in a study of OX40 agonist ivuxolimab in advanced cancers. Background on the whole study: Ivuxolimab was a fully human IgG2 agonistic monoclonal antibody targeting the costimulatory receptor OX40 (CD134). Intravenous ivuxolimab was administered to patients every 2 weeks at six dose levels: 0.01, 0.1, 0.3, 1.5, 3 and 10 mg/kg. Among the roughly 50 dose-escalation patients, approximately 20 had hepatocellular carcinoma, 15 or so melanoma, 9 renal cell carcinoma and 9 head and neck cancer. A male proportion of under 85% and a mean age of approximately 61 years, ranging from about 23 to 90, were recorded for the dose-escalation cohort. Prior anti-PD-1, anti-PD-L1 or anti-CTLA-4 therapy was permitted, and checkpoint inhibitors had been received by 40% to 50% of dose-escalation patients. Partial responses were achieved by three dose-escalation patients, of whom one had hepatocellular carcinoma and two had cutaneous melanoma. Peripheral TCRbeta sequencing aimed to test whether ivuxolimab altered TCR sequence diversity and caused clonal T-cell expansion. The paper covers the monotherapy dose-escalation part of the phase I ivuxolimab trial, which included N of about 50 patients.

Patients with autoimmune disease history or receiving systemic immunosuppression were excluded from the trial. Peripheral blood for TCR sequencing was drawn from every dose cohort at baseline, at cycle 4 day 1 and at cycle 7 day 1. The samples were taken from a phase I, first-in-human, multicenter, open-label dose-escalation trial of ivuxolimab. Adults with locally advanced or metastatic melanoma, renal cell, hepatocellular, or head and neck squamous cell carcinoma were enrolled in the trial. CD4+ and CD8+ T cells were sorted separately from peripheral blood before TCR sequencing. Overall study results and their limits: After ivuxolimab, more expanded clones were found on average in CD8+ T cells than in CD4+ T cells. At doses of 0.1 to 3.0 mg/kg, clonal expansion of both CD4+ and CD8+ blood T cells was observed from baseline to week 6. Antigen specificity was not determined for the clonally expanded peripheral T cells. Low levels of normalized T-cell clonal expansion were also seen in some patients who did not respond. In the 0.1-3.0 mg/kg groups, partial responders were among the patients with the lowest normalized peripheral clonal expansion, particularly in CD8+ T cells.

Genomic DNA was isolated from the sorted cells so that the TCRbeta CDR3 region could be sequenced. TCRbeta CDR3 regions were sequenced using the immunoSEQ Assay. The immuneACCESS repertoire file appears here via TCRdb, limited to in-frame rearrangements. These files lack a portion of the clones; in checked studies, under half of the deficit traces to unresolved V genes, and the cause of the others is not known. The sample table shows 55,000 to 90,000 clones, and 65% to 85% are seen once. Together, the top ten hold approximately 1% of the sample. A remark on this clone: The target of this receptor is not known. No much larger clonotype is one base removed from it; base qualities were not supplied.

There are 12 amino acids in the CDR3, from cysteine to phenylalanine inclusive. Left in the record is the CDR3 DNA by itself, 36 bases read in frame from the first base. Via the germline V gene, CDR1 is KGHSH and CDR2 LQKENI. V lost 6 bases and J lost 5 bases; the stretch between them is 10 bases long. The source is an adult with an advanced solid tumor such as melanoma, head and neck, liver or kidney cancer. Material: CD4+ or CD8+ T cells sorted from blood, obtained in a trial of the OX40 agonist ivuxolimab. The chain uses TRBV18 and TRBJ2-5; the D gene is not confidently resolved. The CDR3 loop reads CASSLVEETQYF. The bases read TGTGCCAGCTCCCTTGTTGAGGAGACCCAGTACTTC.